The next 28 T cell receptor beta chains were all read from a single sample in a study of T-cell memory formation after mild COVID-19. Each CDR3 protein is one row after TCRdb ran MiXCR on the 5' RACE reads. In the table there are 540,000 or so distinct CDR3 sequences, roughly 20% of which are singletons. The specimen was PBMCs or a T cell subset sorted from them (not recorded which). These receptors all come from an adult woman who had mild COVID-19 (a few samples of this study predate the infection). Cell type and time point are not known.

This clonotype was seen repeatedly, ten times or more. The rearrangement links TRBV7-3 to TRBJ2-1; no clear D gene. This CDR3 spans 12 amino acids. CDR1 SGHTA and CDR2 FQGTGA come from the germline V gene. The ends were cut back, 5 bases at V and 5 bases at J, with 7 bases in the middle. The CDR3, as DNA: TGTGCCAGCAGCCATCCGAACAATGAGCAGTTCTTC. It yields the protein CASSHPNNEQFF.

For the CDR3, the DNA is TGTGCCAGCAGTGCCGGGGACTACCGCACAGATACGCAGTATTTT. Its protein is CASSAGDYRTDTQYF. V gene TRBV12-3 or TRBV12-4 combines with J gene TRBJ2-3; 7 nucleotides align to TRBD2. J was trimmed by 1 base and V by 5 bases; bases with no gene match: 6. The CDR3 is 15 residues long.

This clonotype was counted a few times. The rearrangement links TRBV7-9 to TRBJ2-1; 9 nucleotides agree with TRBD1. With V trimmed by 1 base and J by 9 bases, 4 bases remained unmatched. In germline, CDR1 is SEHNR, CDR2 FQNEAQ (reference sequence). The CDR3 has 14 amino acids. The CDR3 coding sequence is TGTGCCAGCAGCTTAGGACAGGGGGAATTTGAGCAGTTCTTC. This translates into CASSLGQGEFEQFF.

This clonotype was found a few times. The chain is built from TRBV5-1 and TRBJ2-1; 7 bases agree with TRBD1. The CDR3 has 15 residues. Germline values: CDR1 SGHRS, CDR2 YFSETQ. Trimming cost V 3 bases and J 5 bases; bases outside gene matches: 8. For the CDR3, the DNA is TGCGCCAGCAGCTCAGATGGACAGGCCCACAATGAGCAGTTCTTC. Translating gives CASSSDGQAHNEQFF.

There are a few counts of this clonotype. The gene calls are TRBV25-1 and TRBJ2-5; tentatively, D is TRBD1 (6 bases). The CDR3 length is 18 residues. Between the trimmed V and J ends, which lost 3 bases and 0 bases, there was a span of 20 bases. Per germline, CDR1 MGHDK and CDR2 SYGVNS. The CDR3 region has the DNA TGTGCCAGCAGTGATTATGGATCCCCCAGGGGCGACCAAGAGACCCAGTACTTC. Its protein product is CASSDYGSPRGDQETQYF. Using reference TRBV25-1 and TRBJ2-5 for the parts outside the CDR3, the full variable domain is EADIYQTPRYLVIGTGKKITLECSQTMGHDKMYWYQQDPGMELHLIHYSYGVNSTEKGDLSSESTVSRIRTEHFPLTLESARPSHTSQYLCASSDYGSPRGDQETQYFGPGTRLLVL.

This clonotype was observed a few times. This chain connects TRBV5-1 to TRBJ2-5; D ambiguous. This CDR3 contains 14 residues. Germline CDR1 reads SGHRS; CDR2 reads YFSETQ. Trimming left V 4 bases short and J 1 base short, with 11 bases between. CDR3 in DNA: TGCGCCAGCAGCGAGCAGGTCCTCCAAGAGACCCAGTACTTC. Its translation: CASSEQVLQETQYF.

The chain combines TRBV4-1 with TRBJ1-3; D is perhaps TRBD1 (6 bases). Germline CDR1 and CDR2: MGHRA and YSYEKL. The CDR3 extends over 15 amino acids. Trimming pared 1 base from V and 3 bases from J, leaving 10 bases between. The CDR3 sequence: CASSQVGQSGNTIYF. CDR3 DNA: TGCGCCAGCAGCCAAGTCGGACAGAGTGGAAACACCATATATTTT.

This clonotype turned up a few times. The chain is built from TRBV4-1 and TRBJ2-7, with 9 nucleotides matching TRBD1. V lost 6 bases, J lost 2 bases, and 11 bases stayed unmatched. The germline gives CDR1 MGHRA, CDR2 YSYEKL. The CDR3 consists of 16 residues. The CDR3: CASSQSGTGSPYEQYF. The CDR3 DNA sequence: TGCGCCAGCAGTCAATCCGGGACAGGGTCACCCTACGAGCAGTACTTC.

This chain links TRBV19 with TRBJ1-2; 9 bases line up with TRBD1. Germline CDR1 reads LNHDA; CDR2 reads SQIVND (reference sequence). The CDR3 sequence is 15 residues long. Trimming removed 1 base from V and 8 bases from J; junction bases left unmatched: 8. The DNA of the CDR3 is TGTGCCAGTAGTATAGGGACAGGGGCGGTTTACGGCTACACCTTC. This gives the protein CASSIGTGAVYGYTF.

The chain uses TRBV24-1 and TRBJ1-1; D is unresolved. V shed 6 bases and J shed 1 base, with 8 bases lying between them. CDR1 is KGHDR, CDR2 SFDVKD, per germline. The CDR3 is 13 amino acids. This chain's CDR3 is CATSWSGNTEAFF. CDR3 bases: TGTGCCACCAGTTGGTCAGGGAACACTGAAGCTTTCTTT.

This clonotype has only a few counts. The V call is TRBV7-3, the J call TRBJ2-1; maybe TRBD2 (6 bases). Germline CDR1 is SGHTA and CDR2 is FQGTGA. This CDR3 contains 17 residues. Trimming took 4 bases from V and 3 from J, leaving 19 bases between them. The CDR3 spells CASSSSPVRENYNEQFF. CDR3 DNA: TGTGCCAGCAGCTCATCACCCGTTCGGGAGAACTACAATGAGCAGTTCTTC.

The chain couples TRBV7-9 to TRBJ2-7, with D unresolved. V was shortened by 7 bases and J by 7 bases, with 20 bases between the two germline ends. CDR1 and CDR2 from the germline V gene are SEHNR and FQNEAQ (reference sequence). CDR3 length: 14 residues. CDR3 sequence (DNA): TGTGCCAGCACCCCTTCTTCCTACGTGGGGGAGCAGTACTTC. It encodes CASTPSSYVGEQYF. Combining the CDR3 with reference TRBV7-9 and TRBJ2-7 gives the whole variable domain DTGVSQNPRHKITKRGQNVTFRCDPISEHNRLYWYRQTLGQGPEFLTYFQNEAQLEKSRLLSDRFSAERPKGSFSTLEIQRTEQGDSAMYLCASTPSSYVGEQYFGPGTRLTVT.

The rearrangement uses TRBV5-4 and TRBJ2-1; 9 nucleotides agree with TRBD2. V was clipped by 0 bases and J by 2 bases; unmatched bases: 3. In germline, CDR1 is SGHNT, CDR2 YYREEE (reference sequence). This CDR3 region has 16 residues. The CDR3, as DNA: TGTGCCAGCAGCTTGGCGGGACTAGCAACCTACAATGAGCAGTTCTTC. It yields the protein CASSLAGLATYNEQFF.

This clonotype was recorded a few times. The chain recombines TRBV12-3 or TRBV12-4 with TRBJ1-1, with 11 bases identical to TRBD1. This CDR3 contains 14 residues. Losses at the gene ends were 8 bases for V and 5 bases for J; bases not matched to a gene: 7. This CDR3 reads CASGQGARRTEAFF. DNA for the CDR3: TGTGCCAGCGGACAGGGGGCGCGGAGGACTGAAGCTTTCTTT.

This clonotype was counted a few times. This chain uses TRBV5-1 with TRBJ2-1; D is perhaps TRBD1 (6 bases). There are 15 residues in the CDR3. The V gene lost 5 bases and the J gene lost 7 bases, with 19 bases spanning the gap. The germline gives CDR1 SGHRS, CDR2 YFSETQ. The CDR3, as DNA: TGCGCCAGCAGTTTCCTTGGACAGTCGGGGAATGAGCAGTTCTTC. Translated: CASSFLGQSGNEQFF.

The genes are TRBV7-3 and TRBJ2-2; D call uncertain. Per germline, CDR1 SGHTA and CDR2 FQGTGA. The V end was cut by 5 bases, the J end by 9 bases, with 10 bases between. The CDR3 contains 12 residues. The CDR3 bases are TGTGCCAGCAGCCTGTACCGTAGGGAGCTGTTTTTT. Translating gives CASSLYRRELFF.

This clonotype was counted only a few times. CDR3 protein: CASSLGYRHSGANVLTF. The CDR3 DNA is TGTGCCAGCAGCTTAGGGTACAGACACTCTGGGGCCAACGTCCTGACTTTC. The chain uses TRBV11-2 and TRBJ2-6; D remains ambiguous. CDR3 length: 17 amino acids. V was shortened by 1 base and J by 0 bases, with 10 bases between the two germline ends. Germline CDR1 SGHAT, CDR2 FQNNGV.

CDR3 amino acids: CASSRSEGPDTQYF. CDR3 nucleotides: TGTGCCAGCAGCCGGAGTGAGGGGCCAGATACGCAGTATTTT. This rearrangement joins TRBV7-6 to TRBJ2-3, with D perhaps given as TRBD1 or TRBD2 (5 bases each). V was trimmed by 5 bases and J by 4 bases, leaving 13 bases between them. This CDR3 comprises 14 residues. Germline V lookup: CDR1 SGHVS, CDR2 FNYEAQ.

This clonotype came up a few times. This sequence joins TRBV12-3 or TRBV12-4 and TRBJ1-2; the D gene is possibly TRBD1 (6 bases). The CDR3 has 16 amino acids. The V gene lost 4 bases and the J gene lost 4 bases, with 19 bases spanning the gap. DNA for the CDR3: TGTGCCAGCAGTTCCTCCCAAGGGCAGGGGACCTATGGCTACACCTTC. Amino acids: CASSSSQGQGTYGYTF.

This clonotype has just a few counts. V and J are TRBV29-1 and TRBJ1-1; the match to TRBD1 covers 11 bases. This CDR3 comprises 13 residues. Germline CDR1 reads SQVTM; CDR2 reads ANQGSEA. Unmatched junction bases numbered 6, after V lost 7 bases and J lost 5 bases. The CDR3 region has the DNA TGCAGCGCCGGGACAGGGGGTGGAACTGAAGCTTTCTTT. It translates to CSAGTGGGTEAFF.

The chain couples TRBV15 to TRBJ2-1; 11 bases fit TRBD2. The CDR3 length is 19 residues. Looked up from germline, CDR1 is LNHNV and CDR2 is YYDKDF (reference sequence). Losses at the gene ends were 1 base for V and 3 bases for J; bases not matched to a gene: 11. The CDR3 bases are TGTGCCACCAGCAGAGGACTAGCGGGGAGGGGACGGGGCTACAATGAGCAGTTCTTC. It encodes CATSRGLAGRGRGYNEQFF.

The V gene is TRBV2, the J gene TRBJ2-3, with 7 bases matching TRBD1. J was trimmed by 0 bases and V by 0 bases; bases with no gene match: 18. Germline CDR1 reads SNHLY; CDR2 reads FYNNEI. The CDR3 sequence is 21 residues long. CDR3 DNA: TGTGCCAGCAGTGAAGCGAGGGGGCCTGGAGTAACAGTCCTTAGCACAGATACGCAGTATTTT. Translated: CASSEARGPGVTVLSTDTQYF. Full variable domain (outside the CDR3, taken from reference TRBV2 and TRBJ2-3): EPEVTQTPSHQVTQMGQEVILRCVPISNHLYFYWYRQILGQKVEFLVSFYNNEISEKSEIFDDQFSVERPDGSNFTLKIRSTKLEDSAMYFCASSEARGPGVTVLSTDTQYFGPGTRLTVL.

This clonotype was detected a few times. V is TRBV18 and J is TRBJ2-5, with unresolved D. V lost 0 bases and J 5 bases, leaving 7 bases between the germline ends. Germline-derived CDR1 and CDR2 are KGHSH and LQKENI. This CDR3 region has 13 residues. The CDR3 region has the DNA TGTGCCAGCTCACCACCGGGGATCGAGACCCAGTACTTC. Its protein product is CASSPPGIETQYF.

There are a few counts of this clonotype. This chain uses TRBV7-9 with TRBJ2-5; 11 bases fit TRBD2. CDR3 length: 17 residues. V lost 6 bases, J lost 5 bases, and 14 bases stayed unmatched. The V gene's germline CDR1 is SEHNR and CDR2 FQNEAQ (reference sequence). The CDR3 nucleotides are TGTGCCAGCAGACGTGAGGGACTAGCGGAGGAATTGGAGACCCAGTACTTC. The encoded protein is CASRREGLAEELETQYF.

The V call is TRBV4-3, the J call TRBJ2-5, with 8 bases matching TRBD2. CDR1 is LGHNA, CDR2 YSLEER, per germline. The CDR3 sequence is 17 residues long. The V gene end was trimmed by 2 bases and the J gene end by 1 base; junction bases not matched to a gene: 9. Here the CDR3 reads CASSQTLSGRGQETQYF. CDR3 in DNA: TGCGCCAGCAGCCAAACCTTGAGCGGGAGAGGCCAAGAGACCCAGTACTTC.

This clonotype was recorded a few times. This chain links TRBV24-1 with TRBJ2-3; TRBD2 agrees at 10 bases. V shed 0 bases and J 6 bases; nucleotides not matched to a gene: 8. Germline V gives CDR1 KGHDR, CDR2 SFDVKD. This CDR3 region has 17 residues. CDR3 DNA sequence: TGTGCCACCAGTGATTTGAGGGCCCAGCGGGGGGGTGATACGCAGTATTTT. Its translation is CATSDLRAQRGGDTQYF.

V is TRBV4-1 and J is TRBJ2-5; D might be TRBD2 (6 bases). The CDR3 runs 14 residues. CDR1 MGHRA and CDR2 YSYEKL come from the germline V gene. Deletions cut 0 bases from V and 7 bases from J, with 12 bases between. CDR3 loop: CASSQDILARTQYF. The CDR3 bases are TGCGCCAGCAGCCAAGATATTCTAGCGCGGACCCAGTACTTC.

This clonotype was found a few times. This chain joins TRBV24-1 and TRBJ2-1, with 7 bases aligning to TRBD2. The trim removed 4 bases at V and 10 bases at J, leaving 3 bases unmatched. Germline V gene lookup returns CDR1 KGHDR and CDR2 SFDVKD. The CDR3 totals 12 residues. As DNA, the CDR3 is TGTGCCACCAGTGACCATAGCGGGGAGCAGTTCTTC. Translation gives CATSDHSGEQFF.